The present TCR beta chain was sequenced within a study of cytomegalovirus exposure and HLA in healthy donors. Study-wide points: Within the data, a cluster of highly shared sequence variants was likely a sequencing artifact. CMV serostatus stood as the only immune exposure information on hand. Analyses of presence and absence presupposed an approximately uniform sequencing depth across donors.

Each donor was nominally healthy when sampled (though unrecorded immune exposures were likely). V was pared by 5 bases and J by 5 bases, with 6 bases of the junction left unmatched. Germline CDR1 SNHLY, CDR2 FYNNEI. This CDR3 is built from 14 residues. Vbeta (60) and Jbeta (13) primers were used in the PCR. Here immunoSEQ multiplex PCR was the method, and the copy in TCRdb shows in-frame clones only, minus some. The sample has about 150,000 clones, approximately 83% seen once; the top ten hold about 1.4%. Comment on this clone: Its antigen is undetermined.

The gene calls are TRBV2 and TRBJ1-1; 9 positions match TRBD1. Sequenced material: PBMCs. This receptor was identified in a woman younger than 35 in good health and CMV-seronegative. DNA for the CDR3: TGTGCCAGCAGTTGGGGACAGGGTTGGACTGAAGCTTTCTTT. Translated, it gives CASSWGQGWTEAFF.